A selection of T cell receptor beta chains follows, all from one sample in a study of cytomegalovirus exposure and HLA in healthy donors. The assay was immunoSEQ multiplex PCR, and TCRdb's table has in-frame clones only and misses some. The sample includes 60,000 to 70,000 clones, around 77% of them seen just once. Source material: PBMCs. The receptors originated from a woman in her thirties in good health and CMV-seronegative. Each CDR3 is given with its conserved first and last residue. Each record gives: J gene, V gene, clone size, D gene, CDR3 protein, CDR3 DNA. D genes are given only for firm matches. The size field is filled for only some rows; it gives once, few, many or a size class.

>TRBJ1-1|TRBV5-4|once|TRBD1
CASSLGGTAGGITEAFF
TGTGCCAGCAGCTTGGGGGGGACAGCCGGTGGGATCACTGAAGCTTTCTTT
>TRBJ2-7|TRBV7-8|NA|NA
CASSLGGRTYEQYF
TGTGCCAGCAGCTTAGGAGGGAGGACCTACGAGCAGTACTTC
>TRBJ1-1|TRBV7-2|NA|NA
CASSSQGWGNTEAFF
TGTGCCAGCAGCTCCCAGGGGTGGGGGAACACTGAAGCTTTCTTT
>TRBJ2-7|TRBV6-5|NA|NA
CASSYWGSGPYEQYF
TGTGCCAGCAGTTATTGGGGCTCCGGGCCCTACGAGCAGTACTTC
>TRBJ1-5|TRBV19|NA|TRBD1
CASSIDRGANQPQHF
TGTGCCAGTAGCATAGACAGGGGCGCAAATCAGCCCCAGCATTTT
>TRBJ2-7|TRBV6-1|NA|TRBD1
CASSENRGGEQYF
TGTGCCAGCAGTGAGAACAGGGGTGGCGAGCAGTACTTC
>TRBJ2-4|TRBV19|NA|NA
CASSPRGKKNIQYF
TGTGCCAGTAGTCCTCGCGGGAAGAAAAACATTCAGTACTTC
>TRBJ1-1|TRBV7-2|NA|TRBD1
CASSPWDSDIGEAFF
TGTGCCAGCAGCCCGTGGGACAGCGACATTGGTGAAGCTTTCTTT
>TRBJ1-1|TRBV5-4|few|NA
CASSPTARNTEAFF
TGTGCCAGCAGCCCGACAGCCAGAAACACTGAAGCTTTCTTT
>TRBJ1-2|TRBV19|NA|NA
CASSARDSDYYGYTF
TGTGCCAGTAGTGCCCGGGATTCCGACTACTATGGCTACACCTTC
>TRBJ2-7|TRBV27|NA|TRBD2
CASRGLAGAYEQYF
TGTGCCAGCAGGGGACTAGCGGGGGCCTACGAGCAGTACTTC
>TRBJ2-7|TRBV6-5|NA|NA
CASSYSAGSSYEQYF
TGTGCCAGCAGTTACTCAGCCGGGAGCTCCTACGAGCAGTACTTC
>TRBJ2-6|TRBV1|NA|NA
CTSSQHYPTGPGSGANVLTF
TGCACCAGCAGCCAACACTACCCGACAGGGCCGGGCTCTGGGGCCAACGTCCTGACTTTC
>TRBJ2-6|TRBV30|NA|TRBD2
CAWSPYGGSGANVLTF
TGTGCCTGGAGCCCCTACGGGGGGTCTGGGGCCAACGTCCTGACTTTC
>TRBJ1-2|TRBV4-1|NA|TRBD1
CASRRTGEANYGYTF
TGCGCCAGCAGGCGGACAGGGGAAGCTAACTATGGCTACACCTTC
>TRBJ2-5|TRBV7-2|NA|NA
CASSLAAGRNQETQYF
TGTGCCAGCAGCTTAGCCGCCGGGAGAAACCAAGAGACCCAGTACTTC
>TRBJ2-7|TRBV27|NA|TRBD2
CASSPSSGYEQYF
TGTGCCAGCAGTCCCTCTAGCGGCTACGAGCAGTACTTC
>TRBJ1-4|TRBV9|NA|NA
CASSVVSGPNEKLFF
TGTGCCAGCAGCGTAGTATCAGGCCCGAATGAAAAACTGTTTTTT
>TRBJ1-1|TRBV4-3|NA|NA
CASSQDGEDRTEAFF
TGCGCCAGCAGCCAAGATGGTGAAGATCGGACTGAAGCTTTCTTT
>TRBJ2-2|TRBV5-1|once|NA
CASSPGTNTGELFF
TGCGCCAGCAGCCCGGGGACGAACACCGGGGAGCTGTTTTTT
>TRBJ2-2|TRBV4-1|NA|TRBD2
CASRWGLAGVNTGELFF
TGCGCCAGCAGATGGGGACTAGCGGGGGTAAACACCGGGGAGCTGTTTTTT
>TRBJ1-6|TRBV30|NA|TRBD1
CARSQGRGNSPLHF
TGTGCCCGGTCACAGGGGCGAGGGAATTCACCCCTCCACTTT
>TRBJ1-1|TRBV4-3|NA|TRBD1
CASSLQTGADTEAFF
TGCGCCAGCAGCCTACAGACAGGGGCGGACACTGAAGCTTTCTTT
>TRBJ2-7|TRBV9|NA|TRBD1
CASSGGTGAEQYF
TGTGCCAGCAGCGGGGGGACAGGGGCCGAGCAGTACTTC
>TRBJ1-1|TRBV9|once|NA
CASSPTGQNTEAFF
TGTGCCAGCAGCCCAACGGGACAAAACACTGAAGCTTTCTTT
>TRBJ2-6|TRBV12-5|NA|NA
CASGLVPSPGANVLTF
TGTGCTAGTGGTTTGGTACCCAGTCCTGGGGCCAACGTCCTGACTTTC
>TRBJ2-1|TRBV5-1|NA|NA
CASSFVTQAGGYEQFF
TGCGCCAGCAGCTTTGTCACTCAGGCAGGAGGTTATGAGCAGTTCTTC
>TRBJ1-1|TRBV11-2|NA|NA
CASSSGERGTEAFF
TGTGCCAGCAGCTCAGGGGAAAGGGGTACTGAAGCTTTCTTT
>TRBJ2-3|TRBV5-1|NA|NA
CASSSTKGADTQYF
TGCGCCAGCAGCTCGACTAAGGGCGCAGATACGCAGTATTTT
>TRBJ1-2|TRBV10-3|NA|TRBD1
CAISEHGQGYGYTF
TGTGCCATCAGTGAACACGGACAGGGGTATGGCTACACCTTC
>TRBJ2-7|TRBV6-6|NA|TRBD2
CASNQFAGRAREQYF
TGTGCCAGCAACCAATTCGCAGGGAGGGCGCGCGAGCAGTACTTC
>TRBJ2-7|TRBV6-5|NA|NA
CASRKRELSYEQYF
TGTGCCAGCAGGAAGAGGGAACTTTCCTACGAGCAGTACTTC
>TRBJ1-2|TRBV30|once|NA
CAWSVRGNYGYTF
TGTGCCTGGAGTGTACGAGGGAACTATGGCTACACCTTC
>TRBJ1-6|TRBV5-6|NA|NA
CASSRGWGDSPLHF
TGTGCCAGCAGCCGAGGGTGGGGGGATTCACCCCTCCACTTT
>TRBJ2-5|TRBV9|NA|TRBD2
CASSVAGTSGETQYF
TGTGCCAGCAGCGTAGCCGGGACTAGCGGTGAGACCCAGTACTTC
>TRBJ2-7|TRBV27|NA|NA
CASSLRGNEQYF
TGTGCCAGCAGTTTACGGGGGAACGAGCAGTACTTC
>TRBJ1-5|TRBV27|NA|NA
CASSFGTQGGPQHF
TGTGCCAGCAGTTTTGGGACACAAGGAGGGCCCCAGCATTTT
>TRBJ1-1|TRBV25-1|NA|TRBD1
CASKNPTGRAFF
TGTGCCAGCAAGAACCCGACAGGGAGAGCTTTCTTT
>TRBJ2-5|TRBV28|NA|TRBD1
CASSFAGGRETQYF
TGTGCCAGCAGTTTCGCAGGGGGCAGAGAGACCCAGTACTTC
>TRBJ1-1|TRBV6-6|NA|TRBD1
CASSPRSGGYTEAFF
TGTGCCAGCAGTCCCAGATCAGGGGGATACACTGAAGCTTTCTTT